These 30 T cell receptor beta chains were all obtained from the same sample, sequenced in a study of cytomegalovirus exposure and HLA in healthy donors. PCR amplification relied on 60 Vbeta primers (plus 13 Jbeta primers). Clones were read by immunoSEQ multiplex PCR, and TCRdb kept only the in-frame ones, dropping some. The sample carries some 160,000 clones, more than 75% recorded once. The sequenced material came from PBMCs. Receptors were obtained from a male donor in good health and CMV-seronegative.

The rearrangement links TRBV18 to TRBJ2-7; D is possibly TRBD1 (5 bases). Deletions cut 3 bases from V and 3 bases from J, with 9 bases between. The CDR3 runs to 13 residues. CDR1 is KGHSH, CDR2 LQKENI, per germline. The CDR3, as DNA: TGTGCCAGCTCACCGGCTAGGGGCTACGAGCAGTACTTC. Translation gives CASSPARGYEQYF.

V is TRBV2 and J is TRBJ1-2, with D unclear. Germline CDR1 and CDR2: SNHLY and FYNNEI. The CDR3 runs to 12 residues. The V gene lost 4 bases and the J gene lost 1 base, with 4 bases spanning the gap. The CDR3 is CASSVNNYGYTF. The DNA for the CDR3 is TGTGCCAGCAGTGTAAATAACTATGGCTACACCTTC.

The gene calls are TRBV6-5 and TRBJ1-1; D is uncertain. Looked up from germline, CDR1 is MNHEY and CDR2 is SVGAGI. The CDR3 sequence is 15 residues long. V shed 2 bases and J shed 0 bases, with 10 bases lying between them. The CDR3 bases are TGTGCCAGCAGTTACGGTCAGGATTTGAACACTGAAGCTTTCTTT. This translates into CASSYGQDLNTEAFF.

This chain connects TRBV16 to TRBJ2-3, with D perhaps TRBD2 (5 bases). The CDR3 runs to 13 residues. Germline CDR1 is KGHSY and CDR2 is FQNENV. Trimming removed 3 bases at V and 7 bases at J, with 11 bases between. The CDR3 loop reads CASSHSGPHTQYF. CDR3 coding DNA: TGTGCCAGCAGCCACAGCGGACCCCATACGCAGTATTTT.

The chain couples TRBV27 to TRBJ2-5; 8 bases match TRBD1. The length of the CDR3 is 16 residues. The V and J ends lost 6 bases and 11 bases, in that order; junction bases with no gene match: 20. Germline loops: CDR1 MNHEY, CDR2 SMNVEV (reference sequence). The CDR3 reads CASSTNLQGAEWEQYF. The CDR3 DNA reads as TGTGCCAGCAGCACGAACCTGCAGGGGGCGGAGTGGGAGCAGTACTTC.

The chain has TRBV19 and TRBJ2-1, with D unresolved. Trimming removed 10 bases from V and 3 bases from J, with 16 bases in between. Germline V CDR1 and CDR2: LNHDA, SQIVND (reference sequence). This CDR3 has 14 residues. CDR3 loop: CATKKFGGYNEQFF. Here the CDR3 DNA reads TGTGCCACGAAAAAGTTCGGTGGCTACAATGAGCAGTTCTTC.

J is TRBJ2-5 and V is TRBV4-2; 8 nucleotides line up with TRBD2. The CDR3 sequence is 17 residues long. Losses at the gene ends were 6 bases for V and 4 bases for J; bases not matched to a gene: 16. Germline CDR1 and CDR2: LGHNA and YNFKEQ. The DNA for the CDR3 is TGTGCCAGCAGTTCTATGGACACTAGCGGACGAACAGAGACCCAGTACTTC. The encoded protein is CASSSMDTSGRTETQYF.

This chain links TRBV30 with TRBJ1-2, with D uncertain. The germline V and J ends were trimmed by 7 bases and 3 bases, with 12 bases remaining between them. CDR3 size: 12 residues. CDR1 GTSNPN and CDR2 SVGIG come from the germline V gene (reference sequence). The CDR3 region is CASLVEDYGYTF. The CDR3 coding sequence is TGTGCCTCCTTGGTCGAGGACTATGGCTACACCTTC.

This chain uses TRBV4-1 with TRBJ2-5; tentatively, D is TRBD1 (5 bases). The CDR3 totals 14 residues. The germline CDR1 and CDR2 sequences are MGHRA and YSYEKL. V shed 1 base and J shed 0 bases, with 6 bases lying between them. The CDR3 DNA is TGCGCCAGCAGCCAAGGCAGGGACCAAGAGACCCAGTACTTC. Protein sequence: CASSQGRDQETQYF.

The V gene is TRBV7-2, the J gene TRBJ2-7, with 9 bases matching TRBD1. The germline V gene encodes CDR1 SGHTA and CDR2 FQGNSA. CDR3 length: 13 amino acids. The junction had 6 bases not matched to a gene; V was cut back by 5 bases and J by 7 bases. CDR3 nucleotide sequence: TGTGCCAGCAGCCGGGACAGGGCGGGGGAGCAGTACTTC. It specifies CASSRDRAGEQYF.

Regarding this clone: The same CDR3 is also encoded by other DNA sequences in this sample. This chain links TRBV7-2 with TRBJ1-1; TRBD1 matches at 8 bases. The CDR3 length is 13 residues. CDR1 SGHTA and CDR2 FQGNSA come from the germline V gene. The V gene end was trimmed by 4 bases and the J gene end by 4 bases; junction bases not matched to a gene: 2. The CDR3 coding sequence is TGTGCCAGCAGCTATACAGGGGGCACTGAAGCTTTCTTT. It is translated as CASSYTGGTEAFF. Looking up the rest from reference TRBV7-2 and TRBJ1-1 gives the full variable domain: GAGVSQSPSNKVTEKGKDVELRCDPISGHTALYWYRQSLGQGLEFLIYFQGNSAPDKSGLPSDRFSAERTGGSVSTLTIQRTQQEDSAVYLCASSYTGGTEAFFGQGTRLTVV.

This chain uses TRBV6-1 with TRBJ2-5, with TRBD1 identical over 7 bases. The CDR3 is made up of 15 amino acids. Per germline, CDR1 MNHNS and CDR2 SASEGT. The trim removed 1 base at V and 4 bases at J, leaving 6 bases unmatched. CDR3 DNA: TGTGCCAGCAGTGAAGAATCAGGGGGATCAGAGACCCAGTACTTC. It translates to CASSEESGGSETQYF.

This clone has only a few counts. The rearrangement joins TRBV7-6 to TRBJ2-6, with TRBD1 matching over 10 bases. This CDR3 region has 19 residues. V lost 5 bases, J lost 3 bases, and 13 bases stayed unmatched. Germline values: CDR1 SGHVS, CDR2 FNYEAQ. This CDR3 is CASSTLTGGNLNGANVLTF. CDR3 coding DNA: TGTGCCAGCAGCACTCTGACAGGGGGCAATCTGAATGGGGCCAACGTCCTGACTTTC.

The rearrangement joins TRBV11-3 to TRBJ2-2; 7 positions agree with TRBD1. The V gene's germline CDR1 is SGHNT and CDR2 YENEEA. V shed 5 bases and J 3 bases; nucleotides not matched to a gene: 6. The CDR3 extends over 15 amino acids. DNA of the CDR3: TGTGCCAGCAGCCGCAGGGGGACGGACACCGGGGAGCTGTTTTTT. Protein product: CASSRRGTDTGELFF.

V usage is TRBV12-5 and J usage is TRBJ1-2; D perhaps matches TRBD1 (6 bases). V dropped 0 bases and J dropped 5 bases, with 22 bases sitting between them. The CDR3 extends over 18 amino acids. Per the germline V gene, CDR1 is LGHNT and CDR2 is FRNRAP. The chain's CDR3 is CASGLVGGGQGRSYGYTF. The CDR3 region has the DNA TGTGCTAGTGGTTTGGTAGGGGGTGGTCAAGGACGAAGTTATGGCTACACCTTC.

The gene calls are TRBV5-4 and TRBJ1-2; 7 nucleotides match TRBD1. CDR3 length: 14 amino acids. Germline values: CDR1 SGHNT, CDR2 YYREEE (reference sequence). The J segment lost 5 bases and the V segment lost 0 bases, leaving 4 bases of the junction unmatched. This chain's CDR3 is CASSLGGGAYGYTF. The CDR3 nucleotides read TGTGCCAGCAGCTTGGGAGGGGGCGCTTATGGCTACACCTTC.

The chain links TRBV13 to TRBJ1-6, with TRBD1 matching 7 bases. The ends lost 5 bases at V and 6 bases at J; junction bases unmatched: 10. Germline V gives CDR1 PRHDT, CDR2 FYEKMQ (reference sequence). The CDR3 spans 16 residues. In DNA, the CDR3 is TGTGCCAGCAGCGCCCAGGGGGAAAAGAGTAATTCACCCCTCCACTTT. Protein product: CASSAQGEKSNSPLHF.

Only a few counts were recorded for this clone. The chain combines TRBV11-3 with TRBJ2-5; 7 bases match TRBD1. This CDR3 has 14 amino acids. CDR1 and CDR2 from the germline V gene are SGHNT and YENEEA. J was trimmed by 7 bases and V by 3 bases; bases with no gene match: 8. CDR3 nucleotide sequence: TGTGCCAGCAGCTTGGCAGGGGGAAGGGCGACCCAGTACTTC. Translating it yields CASSLAGGRATQYF.

The rearrangement joins TRBV5-4 to TRBJ1-6; 9 bases are shared with TRBD1. This CDR3 has 14 amino acids. Germline values: CDR1 SGHNT, CDR2 YYREEE (reference sequence). V shed 4 bases, J shed 10 bases, and the junction held 6 bases outside the gene matches. CDR3 in amino acids: CASSGGTGRSPLHF. CDR3 nucleotide sequence: TGTGCCAGCAGCGGGGGGACAGGGCGATCACCCCTCCACTTT. Using reference TRBV5-4 and TRBJ1-6 for the parts outside the CDR3, the full variable domain is ETGVTQSPTHLIKTRGQQVTLRCSSQSGHNTVSWYQQALGQGPQFIFQYYREEENGRGNFPPRFSGLQFPNYSSELNVNALELDDSALYLCASSGGTGRSPLHFGNGTRLTVT.

This chain joins TRBV10-3 and TRBJ1-5, with D perhaps matching TRBD1 (6 bases). Germline assignment: CDR1 ENHRY and CDR2 SYGVKD. This CDR3 is built from 13 residues. Trimming removed 10 bases from V and 5 bases from J, with 15 bases in between. The CDR3 nucleotides read TGTGCCACCACCGGGACAAGCGATCAGCCCCAGCATTTT. It codes for CATTGTSDQPQHF.

The genes are TRBV27 and TRBJ2-7; TRBD1 matches 7 bases. There are 15 residues in the CDR3. The ends lost 5 bases at V and 5 bases at J; junction bases unmatched: 12. CDR1 is MNHEY, CDR2 SMNVEV, per germline (reference sequence). The DNA of the CDR3 is TGTGCCAGCAGTCACCTACAGGGGTCGTTTAACGAGCAGTACTTC. It codes for CASSHLQGSFNEQYF.

The rearrangement links TRBV19 to TRBJ1-2; 7 nucleotides agree with TRBD1. The J segment lost 7 bases and the V segment lost 7 bases, leaving 12 bases of the junction unmatched. Per germline, CDR1 LNHDA and CDR2 SQIVND (reference sequence). The CDR3 is made up of 14 amino acids. The DNA of the CDR3 is TGTGCCAGTACCCCCTTTCGGACAGGTGGTGGCTACACCTTC. Translating it yields CASTPFRTGGGYTF.

The chain recombines TRBV15 with TRBJ2-1, with D perhaps matching TRBD2 (5 bases). CDR1 and CDR2 from the germline V gene are LNHNV and YYDKDF (reference sequence). This CDR3 comprises 17 residues. V was cut by 0 bases and J by 4 bases, with 16 bases left in between. The CDR3 protein is CATSRDLASASYNEQFF. The CDR3, as DNA: TGTGCCACCAGCAGAGATCTAGCCAGCGCGAGTTACAATGAGCAGTTCTTC.

This clone was seen only a few times. The chain is built from TRBV9 and TRBJ1-1; the match to TRBD1 covers 7 bases. V shed 4 bases, J shed 6 bases, and the junction held 12 bases outside the gene matches. The germline V gene encodes CDR1 SGDLS and CDR2 YYNGEE. This CDR3 contains 15 residues. In DNA form, the CDR3 reads TGTGCCAGCAGCCCACCACAGGGGCTGCGGGCTGAAGCTTTCTTT. Amino acids: CASSPPQGLRAEAFF. The full variable domain, its missing parts supplied by reference TRBV9 and TRBJ1-1, is DSGVTQTPKHLITATGQRVTLRCSPRSGDLSVYWYQQSLDQGLQFLIQYYNGEERAKGNILERFSAQQFPDLHSELNLSSLELGDSALYFCASSPPQGLRAEAFFGQGTRLTVV.

The chain joins TRBV4-3 to TRBJ1-3, with 7 bases that match TRBD1. This CDR3 has 15 residues. Germline V gives CDR1 LGHNA, CDR2 YSLEER. Trimming at V came to 4 bases and at J to 0 bases, leaving 3 bases not matched to a gene. The CDR3 coding sequence is TGCGCCAGCAGCCTCTGGGACAGCTCTGGAAACACCATATATTTT. Translated: CASSLWDSSGNTIYF.

This sequence joins TRBV11-2 and TRBJ2-7, with TRBD2 as a possible D gene (6 bases). V dropped 5 bases and J dropped 4 bases, with 15 bases sitting between them. Germline V lookup: CDR1 SGHAT, CDR2 FQNNGV. This CDR3 region has 14 residues. The CDR3 DNA reads TGTGCCAGCAGCCAAGGTACTAGCACTTACGAGCAGTACTTC. As protein: CASSQGTSTYEQYF.

The genes are TRBV7-2 and TRBJ1-1, with 7 positions matching TRBD1. This CDR3 has 15 residues. Looked up from germline, CDR1 is SGHTA and CDR2 is FQGNSA. V shed 1 base and J 1 base; nucleotides not matched to a gene: 3. CDR3 protein: CASSLGRQGNTEAFF. The CDR3 DNA sequence: TGTGCCAGCAGCTTAGGGCGACAGGGGAACACTGAAGCTTTCTTT.

The chain carries TRBV2 and TRBJ1-6; D unresolved. CDR1 and CDR2 from the germline V gene are SNHLY and FYNNEI. This CDR3 has 13 residues. The V and J ends lost 7 bases and 9 bases respectively, with 13 bases between them. The CDR3 region is CASNLMAGSPLHF. DNA of the CDR3: TGTGCCAGCAATTTAATGGCGGGTTCACCCCTCCACTTT.

As concerns this clone: The sample holds other DNA sequences that translate to the same CDR3. The chain is built from TRBV7-2 and TRBJ2-3; the D is unclear. The V gene's germline CDR1 is SGHTA and CDR2 FQGNSA. V lost 3 bases and J lost 6, with 7 bases in between. This CDR3 comprises 12 residues. The CDR3 reads CASSFLRDTQYF. The CDR3 nucleotides read TGTGCCAGCAGCTTCCTCCGGGATACGCAGTATTTT.

The J gene is TRBJ2-1, the V gene TRBV6-6; TRBD2 might be the D (5 bases). The CDR3 is 11 residues long. The V gene lost 9 bases and the J gene lost 10 bases, with 13 bases spanning the gap. The germline CDR1 and CDR2 sequences are MNHNY and SVGAGI (reference sequence). The CDR3 is CASSASREQFF. In DNA form, the CDR3 reads TGTGCCAGTAGCGCCTCGAGGGAGCAGTTCTTC.